A single T cell receptor (beta chain) is shown here with its context. The assay was immunoSEQ multiplex PCR, and TCRdb's table has in-frame clones only and misses some. The data show a few hundred thousand clones, with 80% to 90% seen just once and about a tenth held by the top ten. The sample belongs to a study of blood T cell repertoires in COVID-19. Participants were placed into cohorts based on the clinical history they reported. Sequenced sample: PBMCs or T cells enriched from blood (not recorded which). The source is a man aged 40-49 years who had recovered from COVID-19.

CDR3 in amino acids: CASSLGRVSTEAFF. DNA of the CDR3: TGTGCCAGCAGCTTAGGCAGGGTCAGCACTGAAGCTTTCTTT. The J gene is TRBJ1-1, the V gene TRBV5-8, with D maybe TRBD1 (5 bases). The CDR3 runs 14 residues. The ends were cut back, 2 bases at V and 4 bases at J, with 12 bases in the middle. Germline V gives CDR1 SGHTS, CDR2 YDEGEE.